Reported below is one T cell receptor beta chain. Its antigen is undetermined. Germline loops: CDR1 MNHNS, CDR2 SASEGT. V was shortened by 7 bases and J by 2 bases, with 12 bases between the two germline ends. This CDR3 comprises 13 residues. Sequencing used immunoSEQ multiplex PCR; TCRdb keeps in-frame clones, though not all of them. The sample lists 10,000 to 15,000 clones, 80% to 90% occurring once. The data belong to a study of memory B cells and T cells in multiple sclerosis. Stimulus-free culture yielded autoproliferating CFSE-dim and non-proliferating CFSE-high T cells, each sequenced separately. Pooled replicate wells came from some 50 million CFSE-labeled PBMCs cultured around seven days without stimulus. The study's findings and limits: Normalization was needed because clone-set size differences affected shared clonotype counts.

The source is a human donor with multiple sclerosis. Sequenced material: PBMCs from blood kept in culture. This chain uses TRBV6-1 with TRBJ2-7; D not certain. The DNA for the CDR3 is TGTGCCAGCAAGCCTGTCGGCACCTACGAGCAGTACTTC. This encodes CASKPVGTYEQYF.